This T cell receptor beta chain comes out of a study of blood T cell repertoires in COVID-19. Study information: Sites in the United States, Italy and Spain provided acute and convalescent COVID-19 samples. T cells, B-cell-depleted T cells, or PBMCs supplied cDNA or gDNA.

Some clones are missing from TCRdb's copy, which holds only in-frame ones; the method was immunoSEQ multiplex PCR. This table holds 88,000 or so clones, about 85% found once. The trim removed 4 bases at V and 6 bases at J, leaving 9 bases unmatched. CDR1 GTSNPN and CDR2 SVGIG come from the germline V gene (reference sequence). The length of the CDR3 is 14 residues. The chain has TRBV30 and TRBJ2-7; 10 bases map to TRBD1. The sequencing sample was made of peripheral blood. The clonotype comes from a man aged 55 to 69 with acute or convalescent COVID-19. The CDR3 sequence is CAWTRDRGFAEQYF. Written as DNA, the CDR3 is TGTGCCTGGACCCGGGACAGGGGCTTTGCCGAGCAGTACTTC.